This T cell receptor beta chain was recovered during a study of blood T cell repertoires in COVID-19. Study at large: The analysed material was cDNA or gDNA that came from T cells, B-cell-depleted T cells, or PBMCs.

Individuals drawn from around 24 US areas were about 18 to 100 years old. Participants reported their clinical history, and cohort assignment relied on those reports. This CDR3 is built from 14 residues. Per the germline V gene, CDR1 is SNHLY and CDR2 is FYNNEI. V was cut by 5 bases and J by 6 bases, with 14 bases left in between. In the original processing: Estimates of nucleated cell counts were drawn from the amplification of reference gene primers. Produced via immunoSEQ multiplex PCR; TCRdb's table is partial and in-frame only. The D gene and trimming were derived from the DNA, and the V and J assignments and clone size from that table. The data hold roughly 370,000 clones, with 85% to 90% observed a single time.

The V call is TRBV2, the J call TRBJ2-1, with D possibly being TRBD1 (6 bases). Sequenced: PBMCs or T cells enriched from blood (not recorded which). The TCR originated in a woman aged 50 to 60 who had recovered from COVID-19. Here the CDR3 DNA reads TGTGCCAGCAGTCTCGGAATACAGGGCAATGAGCAGTTCTTC. Its protein product is CASSLGIQGNEQFF.